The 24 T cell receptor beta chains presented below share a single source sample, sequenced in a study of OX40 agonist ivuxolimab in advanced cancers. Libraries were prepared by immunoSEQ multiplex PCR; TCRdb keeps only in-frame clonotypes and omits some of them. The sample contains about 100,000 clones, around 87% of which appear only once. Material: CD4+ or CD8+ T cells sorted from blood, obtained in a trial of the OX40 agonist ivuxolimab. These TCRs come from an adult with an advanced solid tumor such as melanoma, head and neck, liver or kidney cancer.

Here the CDR3 reads CAISDQRPYQETQYF. As DNA, the CDR3 is TGTGCCATCAGTGACCAGCGGCCGTACCAAGAGACCCAGTACTTC. J is TRBJ2-5 and V is TRBV10-3, with D possibly being TRBD2 (5 bases). Trimming took off 3 bases at V and 0 bases at J, with 11 bases between the two ends. This CDR3 spans 15 amino acids. Germline V CDR1 and CDR2: ENHRY, SYGVKD.

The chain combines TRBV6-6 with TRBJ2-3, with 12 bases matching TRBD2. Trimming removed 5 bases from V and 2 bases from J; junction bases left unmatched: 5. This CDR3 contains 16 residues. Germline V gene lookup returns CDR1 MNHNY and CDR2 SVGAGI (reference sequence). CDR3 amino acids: CASSHGLAGFTDTQYF. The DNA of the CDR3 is TGTGCCAGCAGTCACGGACTAGCGGGATTCACAGATACGCAGTATTTT.

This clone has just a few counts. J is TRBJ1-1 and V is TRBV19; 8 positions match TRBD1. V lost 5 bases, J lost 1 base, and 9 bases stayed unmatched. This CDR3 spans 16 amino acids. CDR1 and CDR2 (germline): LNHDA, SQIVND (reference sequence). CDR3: CASSRNRQGTNTEAFF. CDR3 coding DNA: TGTGCCAGTAGTCGAAATAGACAGGGGACGAACACTGAAGCTTTCTTT.

In DNA form, the CDR3 reads TGTGCCAGCAGCCTCAACACAGATACGCAGTATTTT. It translates to CASSLNTDTQYF. The J gene is TRBJ2-3, the V gene TRBV2; D not certain. Germline assignment: CDR1 SNHLY and CDR2 FYNNEI. The length of the CDR3 is 12 residues. Between the trimmed V and J ends, which lost 6 bases and 2 bases, there was a span of 6 bases.

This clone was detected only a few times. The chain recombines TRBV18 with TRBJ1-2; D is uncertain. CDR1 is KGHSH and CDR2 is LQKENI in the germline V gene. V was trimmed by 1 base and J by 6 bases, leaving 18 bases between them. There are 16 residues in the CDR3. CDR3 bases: TGTGCCAGCTCACCACGATCCGACATGTGGGGAGATGGCTACACCTTC. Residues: CASSPRSDMWGDGYTF.

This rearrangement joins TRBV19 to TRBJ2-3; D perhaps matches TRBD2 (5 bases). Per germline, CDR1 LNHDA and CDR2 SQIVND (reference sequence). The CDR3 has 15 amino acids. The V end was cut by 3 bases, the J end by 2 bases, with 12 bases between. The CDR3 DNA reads TGTGCCAGTAGTATGGGAGCAGGATACACAGATACGCAGTATTTT. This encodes CASSMGAGYTDTQYF.

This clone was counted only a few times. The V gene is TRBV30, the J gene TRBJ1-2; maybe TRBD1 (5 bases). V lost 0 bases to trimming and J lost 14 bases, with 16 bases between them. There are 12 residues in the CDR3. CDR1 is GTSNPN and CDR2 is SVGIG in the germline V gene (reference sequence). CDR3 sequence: CAWSVTGHRETF. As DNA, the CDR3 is TGTGCCTGGAGTGTTACTGGACACCGAGAAACCTTC.

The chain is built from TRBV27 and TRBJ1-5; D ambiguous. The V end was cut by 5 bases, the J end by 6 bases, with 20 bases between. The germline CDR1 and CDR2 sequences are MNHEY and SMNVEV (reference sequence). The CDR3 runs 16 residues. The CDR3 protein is CASSPLAVGMAQPQHF. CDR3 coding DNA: TGTGCCAGCAGTCCCTTGGCCGTGGGGATGGCTCAGCCCCAGCATTTT.

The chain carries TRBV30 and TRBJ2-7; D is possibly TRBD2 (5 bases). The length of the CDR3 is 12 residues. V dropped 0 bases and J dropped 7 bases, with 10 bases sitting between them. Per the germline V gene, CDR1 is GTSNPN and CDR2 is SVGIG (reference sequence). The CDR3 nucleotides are TGTGCCTGGAGTGTACGCCCGGGGGAGCAGTACTTC. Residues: CAWSVRPGEQYF.

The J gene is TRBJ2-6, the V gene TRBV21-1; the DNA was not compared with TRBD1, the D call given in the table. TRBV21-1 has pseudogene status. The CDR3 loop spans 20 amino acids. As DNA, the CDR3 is TGTGCCAGCAGCAAAGTTAACGGGGACAGTGGCAGCTCTGGGGCCAACGTCCTGACTTTC. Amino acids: CASSKVNGDSGSSGANVLTF.

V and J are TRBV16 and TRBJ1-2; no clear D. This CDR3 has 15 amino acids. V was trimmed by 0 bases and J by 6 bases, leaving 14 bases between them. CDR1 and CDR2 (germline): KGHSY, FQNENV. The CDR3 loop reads CASSQSPGGKDGYTF. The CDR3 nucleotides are TGTGCCAGCAGCCAATCTCCAGGAGGTAAAGATGGCTACACCTTC.

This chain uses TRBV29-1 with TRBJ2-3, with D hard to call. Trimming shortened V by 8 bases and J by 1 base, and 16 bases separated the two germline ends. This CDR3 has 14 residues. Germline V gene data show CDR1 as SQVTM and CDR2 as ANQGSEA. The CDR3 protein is CSSHGSAGTDTQYF. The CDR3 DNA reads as TGCAGCTCCCATGGTTCCGCCGGCACAGATACGCAGTATTTT.

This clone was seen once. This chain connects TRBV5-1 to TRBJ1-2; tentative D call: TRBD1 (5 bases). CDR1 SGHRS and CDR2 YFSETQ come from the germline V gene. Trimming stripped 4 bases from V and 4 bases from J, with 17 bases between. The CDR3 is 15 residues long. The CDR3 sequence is CASSLEGRPGYGYTF. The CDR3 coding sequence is TGCGCCAGCAGCCTGGAGGGACGGCCGGGCTATGGCTACACCTTC.

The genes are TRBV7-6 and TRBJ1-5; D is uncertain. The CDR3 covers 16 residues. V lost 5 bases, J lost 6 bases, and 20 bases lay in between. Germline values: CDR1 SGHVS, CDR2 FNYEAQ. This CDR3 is CASSLTGRGIGQPQHF. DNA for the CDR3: TGTGCCAGCAGCCTGACTGGTCGAGGTATAGGTCAGCCCCAGCATTTT.

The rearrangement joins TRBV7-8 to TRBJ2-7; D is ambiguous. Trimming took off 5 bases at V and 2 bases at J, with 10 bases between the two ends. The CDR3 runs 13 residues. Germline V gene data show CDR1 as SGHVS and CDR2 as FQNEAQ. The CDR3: CASSLDGPYEQYF. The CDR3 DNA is TGTGCCAGCAGCCTAGATGGGCCCTACGAGCAGTACTTC.

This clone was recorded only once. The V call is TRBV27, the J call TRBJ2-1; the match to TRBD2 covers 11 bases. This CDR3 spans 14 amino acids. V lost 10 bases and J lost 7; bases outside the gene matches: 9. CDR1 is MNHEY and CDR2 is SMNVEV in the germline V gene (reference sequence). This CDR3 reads CATESSGRRNEQFF. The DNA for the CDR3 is TGTGCCACCGAGTCTAGCGGGAGGAGAAATGAGCAGTTCTTC.

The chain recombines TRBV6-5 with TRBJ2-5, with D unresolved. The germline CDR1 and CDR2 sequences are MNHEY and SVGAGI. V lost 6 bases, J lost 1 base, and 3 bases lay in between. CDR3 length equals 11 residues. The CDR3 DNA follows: TGTGCCAGCAGATTCCAAGAGACCCAGTACTTC. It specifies CASRFQETQYF.

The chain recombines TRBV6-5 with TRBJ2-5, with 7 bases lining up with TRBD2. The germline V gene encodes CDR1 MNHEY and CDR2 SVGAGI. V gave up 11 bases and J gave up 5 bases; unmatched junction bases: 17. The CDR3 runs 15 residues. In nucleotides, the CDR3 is TGTGCCGGACCCATGGGGAGGGTGGTAATGGAGACCCAGTACTTC. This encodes CAGPMGRVVMETQYF.

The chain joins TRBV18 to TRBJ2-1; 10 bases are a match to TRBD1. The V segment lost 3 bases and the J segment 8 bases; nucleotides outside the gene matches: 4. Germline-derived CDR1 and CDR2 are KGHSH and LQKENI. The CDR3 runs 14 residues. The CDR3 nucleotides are TGTGCCAGCTCACCGGGACAGGGGATCGATGAGCAGTTCTTC. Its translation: CASSPGQGIDEQFF.

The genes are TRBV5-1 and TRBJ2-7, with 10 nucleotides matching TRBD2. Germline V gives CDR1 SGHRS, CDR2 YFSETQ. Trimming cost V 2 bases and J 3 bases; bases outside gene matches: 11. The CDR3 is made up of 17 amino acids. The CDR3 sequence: CASSFGQLAGRFYEQYF. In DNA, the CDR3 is TGCGCCAGCAGCTTCGGTCAACTAGCGGGGAGGTTCTACGAGCAGTACTTC.

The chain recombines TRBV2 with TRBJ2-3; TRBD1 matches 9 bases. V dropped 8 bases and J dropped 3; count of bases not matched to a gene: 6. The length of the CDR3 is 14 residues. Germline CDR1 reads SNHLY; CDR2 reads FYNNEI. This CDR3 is CASDRDRETDTQYF. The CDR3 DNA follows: TGTGCCAGCGACCGGGACAGGGAAACAGATACGCAGTATTTT.

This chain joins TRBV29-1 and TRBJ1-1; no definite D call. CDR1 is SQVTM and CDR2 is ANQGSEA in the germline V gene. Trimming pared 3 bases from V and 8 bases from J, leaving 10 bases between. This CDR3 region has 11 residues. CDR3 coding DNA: TGCAGCGTTGAGAGGGCAACGGAAGCTTTCTTT. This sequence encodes CSVERATEAFF.

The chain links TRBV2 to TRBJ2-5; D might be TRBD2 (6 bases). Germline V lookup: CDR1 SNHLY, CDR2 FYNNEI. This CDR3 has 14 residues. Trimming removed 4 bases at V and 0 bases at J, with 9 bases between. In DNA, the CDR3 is TGTGCCAGCAGTGGTAGCGGACACCAAGAGACCCAGTACTTC. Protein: CASSGSGHQETQYF.

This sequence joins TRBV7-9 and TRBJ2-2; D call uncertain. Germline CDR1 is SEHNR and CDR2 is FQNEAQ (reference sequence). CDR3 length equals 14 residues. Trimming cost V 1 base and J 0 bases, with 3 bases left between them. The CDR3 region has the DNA TGTGCCAGCAGCTTAGAGACGAACACCGGGGAGCTGTTTTTT. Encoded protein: CASSLETNTGELFF. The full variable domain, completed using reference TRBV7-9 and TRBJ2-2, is DTGVSQNPRHKITKRGQNVTFRCDPISEHNRLYWYRQTLGQGPEFLTYFQNEAQLEKSRLLSDRFSAERPKGSFSTLEIQRTEQGDSAMYLCASSLETNTGELFFGEGSRLTVL.